These 11 T cell receptor beta chains were all obtained from the same sample, sequenced in a study of CD8 T cells in Susac syndrome. Random hexamers were used to reverse transcribe 0.5 to 1 ug of RNA. TCRdb independently ran MiXCR on the immunoSEQ multiplex PCR reads; one entry per CDR3 protein. The sample consists of around 150,000 distinct CDR3 sequences, 95% of them appearing once. The sample consisted of CD4+ T cells from PBMCs. The receptors come from a human donor with Susac syndrome.

V is TRBV2 and J is TRBJ1-2, with TRBD1 matching over 7 bases. V lost 6 bases to trimming and J lost 8 bases; unmatched junction nucleotides: 12. Germline lookup yields CDR1 SNHLY and CDR2 FYNNEI. The CDR3 sequence is 14 residues long. DNA for the CDR3: TGTGCCAGCAGGGTGACAGGGACGGGGCAGGGCTACACCTTC. Its protein is CASRVTGTGQGYTF.

J is TRBJ2-6 and V is TRBV25-1; TRBD1 agrees at 11 bases. V lost 10 bases and J lost 4; bases outside the gene matches: 9. The germline gives CDR1 MGHDK, CDR2 SYGVNS. The CDR3 runs to 16 residues. The CDR3 protein is CATRTGGASGANVLTF. CDR3 sequence (DNA): TGTGCCACTAGGACAGGGGGCGCTTCCGGGGCCAACGTCCTGACTTTC.

This chain uses TRBV20-1 with TRBJ2-3; possibly TRBD1 or TRBD2 for D (6 bases each). Germline loops: CDR1 DFQATT, CDR2 SNEGSKA (reference sequence). CDR3 length: 14 amino acids. V lost 3 bases and J lost 3, with 13 bases in between. CDR3 DNA: TGCAGTGCTAGCGGGGGCCACGGGACAGATACGCAGTATTTT. This sequence encodes CSASGGHGTDTQYF.

This chain links TRBV9 with TRBJ1-2; tentative D call: TRBD1 (5 bases). The V and J ends lost 2 bases and 3 bases respectively, with 11 bases between them. Looked up from germline, CDR1 is SGDLS and CDR2 is YYNGEE. The CDR3 covers 14 residues. The CDR3 coding sequence is TGTGCCAGCAGCGTTGGGGGGACGGACTATGGCTACACCTTC. It is translated as CASSVGGTDYGYTF.

The genes are TRBV20-1 and TRBJ2-3, with 9 bases matching TRBD1. The CDR3 runs to 15 residues. With V trimmed by 5 bases and J by 6 bases, 12 bases remained unmatched. CDR1 and CDR2 from the germline V gene are DFQATT and SNEGSKA (reference sequence). In DNA, the CDR3 is TGCAGTGCTCGTCCGGGACAGGGCGCATGGGATACGCAGTATTTT. Protein product: CSARPGQGAWDTQYF.

The rearrangement joins TRBV15 to TRBJ1-1; D is possibly TRBD1 (5 bases). Trimming cost V 2 bases and J 3 bases, with 13 bases left between them. This CDR3 comprises 15 residues. CDR1 LNHNV and CDR2 YYDKDF come from the germline V gene (reference sequence). For the CDR3, the DNA is TGTGCCACCAGCAGACCGGGGGGGGGTTACACTGAAGCTTTCTTT. It is translated as CATSRPGGGYTEAFF.

Written as DNA, the CDR3 is TGCGCCAGCAGCCAATCCGGCAGAACAGGCTACGAGCAGTACTTC. Its protein product is CASSQSGRTGYEQYF. The V and J genes are TRBV4-1 and TRBJ2-7, with a tentative D call TRBD1 (5 bases). The germline V gene encodes CDR1 MGHRA and CDR2 YSYEKL. The CDR3 loop spans 15 amino acids. The V end lost 2 bases, the J end lost 3 bases, and 14 bases lay between the germline ends.

CDR3 residues: CATSRDRVGETQYF. For the CDR3, the DNA is TGTGCCACCAGCAGGGACAGGGTGGGAGAGACCCAGTACTTC. This chain uses TRBV15 with TRBJ2-5; 8 bases match TRBD1. V shed 3 bases and J 4 bases; nucleotides not matched to a gene: 4. The CDR3 length is 14 residues. CDR1 LNHNV and CDR2 YYDKDF come from the germline V gene (reference sequence).

The rearrangement uses TRBV20-1 and TRBJ2-3; TRBD2 aligns across 8 bases. The CDR3 has 16 residues. CDR1 and CDR2 (germline): DFQATT, SNEGSKA (reference sequence). With 1 base clipped from V and 4 bases from J, the junction kept 10 bases outside the gene matches. The CDR3 DNA reads TGCAGTGCTAGAGGGGACTTAGCGGGAACCCCAGATACGCAGTATTTT. Translating it yields CSARGDLAGTPDTQYF.

CDR3 amino acids: CASSEWENSQETQYF. In nucleotides, the CDR3 is TGTGCCAGCAGTGAATGGGAAAACTCCCAAGAGACCCAGTACTTC. The chain is built from TRBV25-1 and TRBJ2-5; D is unresolved. CDR1 is MGHDK and CDR2 is SYGVNS in the germline V gene. V was trimmed by 1 base and J by 1 base, leaving 10 bases between them. This CDR3 is built from 15 residues.

This chain joins TRBV19 and TRBJ1-2; 7 bases are a match to TRBD1. The CDR3 is 12 residues long. Per germline, CDR1 LNHDA and CDR2 SQIVND (reference sequence). Trimming removed 10 bases from V and 7 bases from J; junction bases left unmatched: 9. The CDR3 loop reads CATRQGEVGYTF. DNA of the CDR3: TGTGCCACAAGACAGGGAGAAGTTGGCTACACCTTC.